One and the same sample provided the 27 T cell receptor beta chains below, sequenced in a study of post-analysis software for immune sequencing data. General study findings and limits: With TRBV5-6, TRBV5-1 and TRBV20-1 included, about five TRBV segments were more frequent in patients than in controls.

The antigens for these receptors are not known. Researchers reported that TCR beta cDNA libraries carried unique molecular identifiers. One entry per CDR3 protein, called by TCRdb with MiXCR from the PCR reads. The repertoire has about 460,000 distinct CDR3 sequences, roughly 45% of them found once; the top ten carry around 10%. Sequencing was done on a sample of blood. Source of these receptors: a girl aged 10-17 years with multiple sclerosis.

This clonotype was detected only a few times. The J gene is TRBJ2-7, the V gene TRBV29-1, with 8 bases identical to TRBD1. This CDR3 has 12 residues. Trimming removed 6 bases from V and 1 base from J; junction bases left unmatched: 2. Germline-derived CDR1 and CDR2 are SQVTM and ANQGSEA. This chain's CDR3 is CSVRTGSYEQYF. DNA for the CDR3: TGCAGCGTGAGGACAGGGTCCTACGAGCAGTACTTC.

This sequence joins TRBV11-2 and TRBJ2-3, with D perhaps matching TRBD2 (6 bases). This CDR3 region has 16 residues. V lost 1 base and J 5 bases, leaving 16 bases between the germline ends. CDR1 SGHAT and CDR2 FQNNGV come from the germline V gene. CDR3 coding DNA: TGTGCCAGCAGCTTAGTGATACGGGAGATAGGAGATACGCAGTATTTT. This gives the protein CASSLVIREIGDTQYF. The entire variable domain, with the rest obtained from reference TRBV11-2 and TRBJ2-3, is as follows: EAGVAQSPRYKIIEKRQSVAFWCNPISGHATLYWYQQILGQGPKLLIQFQNNGVVDDSQLPKDRFSAERLKGVDSTLKIQPAKLEDSAVYLCASSLVIREIGDTQYFGPGTRLTVL.

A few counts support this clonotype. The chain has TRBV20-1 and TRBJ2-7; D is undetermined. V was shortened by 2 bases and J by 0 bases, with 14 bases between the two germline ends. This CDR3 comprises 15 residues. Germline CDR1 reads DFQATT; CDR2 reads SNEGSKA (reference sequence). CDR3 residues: CSARMWALSSYEQYF. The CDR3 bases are TGCAGTGCTAGAATGTGGGCCCTGTCCTCCTACGAGCAGTACTTC.

The CDR3 DNA is TGCAGTGCTAGACCCCTGACTGATAACTACGAGCAGTACTTC. Translating gives CSARPLTDNYEQYF. This chain links TRBV20-1 with TRBJ2-7; D gene ambiguous. The germline V gene has CDR1 DFQATT and CDR2 SNEGSKA (reference sequence). CDR3 length: 14 amino acids. The V gene lost 2 bases and the J gene lost 3 bases, with 14 bases spanning the gap.

The CDR3 spells CASSLEAEPYNEQFF. The CDR3, as DNA: TGCGCCAGCAGCTTGGAGGCGGAGCCCTACAATGAGCAGTTCTTC. V and J are TRBV5-1 and TRBJ2-1, with no clear D. Germline CDR1 SGHRS, CDR2 YFSETQ. The CDR3 spans 15 residues. The V end was cut by 0 bases, the J end by 2 bases, with 9 bases between.

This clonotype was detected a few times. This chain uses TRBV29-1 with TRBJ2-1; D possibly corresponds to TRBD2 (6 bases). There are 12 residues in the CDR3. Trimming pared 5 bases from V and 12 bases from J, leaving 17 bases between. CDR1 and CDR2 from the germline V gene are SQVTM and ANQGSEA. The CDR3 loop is CSVTSNRWWQFF. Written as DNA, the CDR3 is TGCAGCGTTACTAGCAACAGATGGTGGCAGTTCTTC.

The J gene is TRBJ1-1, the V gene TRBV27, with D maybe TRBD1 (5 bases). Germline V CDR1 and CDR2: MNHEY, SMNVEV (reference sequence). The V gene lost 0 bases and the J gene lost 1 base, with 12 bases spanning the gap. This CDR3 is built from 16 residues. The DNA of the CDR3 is TGTGCCAGCAGTTTATCGAAGGAGACAGCGAACACTGAAGCTTTCTTT. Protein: CASSLSKETANTEAFF.

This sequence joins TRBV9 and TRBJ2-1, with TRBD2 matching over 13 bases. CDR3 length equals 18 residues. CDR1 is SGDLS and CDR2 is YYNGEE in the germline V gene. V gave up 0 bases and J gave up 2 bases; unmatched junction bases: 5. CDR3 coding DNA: TGTGCCAGCAGCGTAGGACTAGCGGGAGGATCGCCCTACAATGAGCAGTTCTTC. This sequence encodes CASSVGLAGGSPYNEQFF.

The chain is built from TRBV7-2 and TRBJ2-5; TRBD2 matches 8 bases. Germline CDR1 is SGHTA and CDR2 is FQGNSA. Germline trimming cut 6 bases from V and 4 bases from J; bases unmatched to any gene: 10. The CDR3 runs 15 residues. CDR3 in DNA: TGTGCCAGCAGACCCGGGGGGGGAAGGAGAGAGACCCAGTACTTC. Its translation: CASRPGGGRRETQYF.

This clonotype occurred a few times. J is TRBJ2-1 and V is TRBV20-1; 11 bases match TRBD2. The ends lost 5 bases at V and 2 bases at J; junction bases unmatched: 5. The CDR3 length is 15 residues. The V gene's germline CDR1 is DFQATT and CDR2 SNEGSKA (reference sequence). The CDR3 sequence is CSAPRLAGPYNEQFF. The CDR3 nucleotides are TGCAGTGCTCCAAGACTAGCGGGACCCTACAATGAGCAGTTCTTC.

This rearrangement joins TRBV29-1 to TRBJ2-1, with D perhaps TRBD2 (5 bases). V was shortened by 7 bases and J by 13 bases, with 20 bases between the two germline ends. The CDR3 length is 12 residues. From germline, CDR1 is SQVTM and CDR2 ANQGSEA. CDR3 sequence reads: CSGEGFGETQFF. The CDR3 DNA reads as TGCAGCGGTGAGGGTTTCGGCGAGACCCAGTTCTTC.

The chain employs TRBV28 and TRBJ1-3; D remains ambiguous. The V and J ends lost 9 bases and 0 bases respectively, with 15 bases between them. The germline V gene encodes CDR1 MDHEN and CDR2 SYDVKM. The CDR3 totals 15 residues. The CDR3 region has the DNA TGTGCCAGTTCCCCCCCGCCCAACTCTGGAAACACCATATATTTT. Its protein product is CASSPPPNSGNTIYF.

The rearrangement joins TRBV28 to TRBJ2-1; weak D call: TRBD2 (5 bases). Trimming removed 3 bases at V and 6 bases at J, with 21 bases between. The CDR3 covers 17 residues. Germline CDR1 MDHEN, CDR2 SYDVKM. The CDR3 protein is CASSFPDYLEVGNEQFF. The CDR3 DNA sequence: TGTGCCAGCAGTTTTCCAGACTACCTCGAGGTAGGCAATGAGCAGTTCTTC.

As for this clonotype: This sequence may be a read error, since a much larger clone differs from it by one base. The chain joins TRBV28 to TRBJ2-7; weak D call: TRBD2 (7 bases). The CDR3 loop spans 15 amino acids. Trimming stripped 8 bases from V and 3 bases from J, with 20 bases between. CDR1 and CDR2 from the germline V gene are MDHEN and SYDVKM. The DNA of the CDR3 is TGTGCCAGCGGTTCGGGCTTGCGGGGGCTCTACGAGCAGTACTTC. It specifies CASGSGLRGLYEQYF. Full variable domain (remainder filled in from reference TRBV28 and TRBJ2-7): DVKVTQSSRYLVKRTGEKVFLECVQDMDHENMFWYRQDPGLGLRLIYFSYDVKMKEKGDIPEGYSVSREKKERFSLILESASTNQTSMYLCASGSGLRGLYEQYFGPGTRLTVT.

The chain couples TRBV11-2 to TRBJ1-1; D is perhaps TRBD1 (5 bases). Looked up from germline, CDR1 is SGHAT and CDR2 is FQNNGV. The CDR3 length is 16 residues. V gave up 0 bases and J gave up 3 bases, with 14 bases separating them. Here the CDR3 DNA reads TGTGCCAGCAGCTTAGATGTAAGGACATCCCACACTGAAGCTTTCTTT. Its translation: CASSLDVRTSHTEAFF.

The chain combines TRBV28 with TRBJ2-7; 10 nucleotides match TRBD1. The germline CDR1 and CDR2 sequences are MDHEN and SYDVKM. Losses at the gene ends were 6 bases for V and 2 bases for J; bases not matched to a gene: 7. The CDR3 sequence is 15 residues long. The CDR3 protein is CASRGLGQGTYEQYF. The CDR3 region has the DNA TGTGCCAGCAGGGGCTTGGGACAGGGGACCTACGAGCAGTACTTC. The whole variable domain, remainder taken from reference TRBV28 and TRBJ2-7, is DVKVTQSSRYLVKRTGEKVFLECVQDMDHENMFWYRQDPGLGLRLIYFSYDVKMKEKGDIPEGYSVSREKKERFSLILESASTNQTSMYLCASRGLGQGTYEQYFGPGTRLTVT.

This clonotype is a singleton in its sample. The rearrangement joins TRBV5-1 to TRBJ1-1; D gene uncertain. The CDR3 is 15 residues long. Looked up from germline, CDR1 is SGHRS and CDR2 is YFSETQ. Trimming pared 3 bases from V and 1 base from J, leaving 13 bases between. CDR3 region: CASSSSLGSNTEAFF. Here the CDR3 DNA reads TGCGCCAGCAGCTCGTCCTTGGGTTCGAACACTGAAGCTTTCTTT.

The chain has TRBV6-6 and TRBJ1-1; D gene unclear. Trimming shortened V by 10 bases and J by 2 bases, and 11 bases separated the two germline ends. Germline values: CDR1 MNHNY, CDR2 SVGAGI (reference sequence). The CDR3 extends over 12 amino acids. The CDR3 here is CAILKGNTEAFF. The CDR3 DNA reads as TGTGCCATTTTAAAGGGAAACACTGAAGCTTTCTTT.

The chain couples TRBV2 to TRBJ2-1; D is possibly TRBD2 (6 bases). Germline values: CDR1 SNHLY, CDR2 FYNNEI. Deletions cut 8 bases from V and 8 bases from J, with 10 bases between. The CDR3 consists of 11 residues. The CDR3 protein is CASGGIHEQFF. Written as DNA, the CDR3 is TGTGCCAGCGGCGGGATCCATGAGCAGTTCTTC.

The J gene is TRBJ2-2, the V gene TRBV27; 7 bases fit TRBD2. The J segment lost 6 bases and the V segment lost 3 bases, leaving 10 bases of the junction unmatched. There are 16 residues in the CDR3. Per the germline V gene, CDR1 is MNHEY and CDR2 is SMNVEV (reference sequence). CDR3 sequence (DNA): TGTGCCAGCAGTTTCGGGTCTAGCGGAGACGCCGGGGAGCTGTTTTTT. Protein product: CASSFGSSGDAGELFF.

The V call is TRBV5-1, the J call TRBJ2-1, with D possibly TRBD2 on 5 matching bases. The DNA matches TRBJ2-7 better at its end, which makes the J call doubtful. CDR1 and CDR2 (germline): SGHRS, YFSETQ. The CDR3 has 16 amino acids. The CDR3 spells CASSLRADSSYNEQYF. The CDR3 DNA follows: TGCGCCAGCAGCTTGCGAGCGGATAGCTCCTACAATGAGCAGTACTTC.

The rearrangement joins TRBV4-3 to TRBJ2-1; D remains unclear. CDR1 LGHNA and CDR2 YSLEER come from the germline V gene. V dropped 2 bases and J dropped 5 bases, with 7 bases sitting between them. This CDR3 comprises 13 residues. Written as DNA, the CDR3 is TGCGCCAGCAGCCAACAACTGAACAATGAGCAGTTCTTC. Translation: CASSQQLNNEQFF.

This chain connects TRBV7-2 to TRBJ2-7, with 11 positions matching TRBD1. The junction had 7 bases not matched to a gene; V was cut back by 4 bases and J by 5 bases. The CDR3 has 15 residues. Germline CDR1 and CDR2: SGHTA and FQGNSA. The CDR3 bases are TGTGCCAGCAGCTGGATCGGGACAGGGGGTAACGAGCAGTACTTC. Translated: CASSWIGTGGNEQYF.

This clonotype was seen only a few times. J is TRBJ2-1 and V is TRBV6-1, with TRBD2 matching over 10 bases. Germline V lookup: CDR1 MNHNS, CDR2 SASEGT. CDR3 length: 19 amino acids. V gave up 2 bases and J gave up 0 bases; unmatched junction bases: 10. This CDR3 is CASSEFASGSPRSYNEQFF. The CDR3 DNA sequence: TGTGCCAGCAGTGAATTTGCTAGCGGGAGTCCCCGCTCCTACAATGAGCAGTTCTTC.

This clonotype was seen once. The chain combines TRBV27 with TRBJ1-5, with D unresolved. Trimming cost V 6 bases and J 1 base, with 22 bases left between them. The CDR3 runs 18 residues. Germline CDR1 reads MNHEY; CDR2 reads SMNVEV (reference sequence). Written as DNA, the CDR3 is TGTGCCAGCAGCAGTGGGCAGGCGGCTCAGTACAGCAATCAGCCCCAGCATTTT. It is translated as CASSSGQAAQYSNQPQHF.

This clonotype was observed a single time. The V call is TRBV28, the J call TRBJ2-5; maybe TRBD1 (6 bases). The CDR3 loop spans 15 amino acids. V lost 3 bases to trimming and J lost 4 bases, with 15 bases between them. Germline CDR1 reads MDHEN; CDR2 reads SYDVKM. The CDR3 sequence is CASSFDRKLGETQYF. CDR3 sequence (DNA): TGTGCCAGCAGTTTCGACAGGAAACTAGGAGAGACCCAGTACTTC.

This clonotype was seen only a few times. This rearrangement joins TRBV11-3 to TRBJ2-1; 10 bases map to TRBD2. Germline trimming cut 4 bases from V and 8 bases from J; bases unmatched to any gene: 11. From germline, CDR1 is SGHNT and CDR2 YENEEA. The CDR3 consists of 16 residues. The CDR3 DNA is TGTGCCAGCAGCTCAAACCTAGCGGGAGAAAATGATGAGCAGTTCTTC. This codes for CASSSNLAGENDEQFF.